The 22 T cell receptor beta chains below all came from one sample that was sequenced in a study of T cell responses to AZD1222 COVID-19 vaccine. The method was immunoSEQ multiplex PCR; TCRdb's version includes in-frame clones alone and lacks a portion of them. This sample carries 150,000 or so clones, about 91% of them seen once, and the ten largest clones take more than 1.3%. The source was peripheral blood, collected on day 0 of AZD1222 vaccination. Receptors originate from an adult in good health.

V is TRBV19 and J is TRBJ2-5, with D possibly being TRBD2 (6 bases). The V end was cut by 4 bases, the J end by 8 bases, with 20 bases between. The CDR3 runs 15 residues. CDR1 LNHDA and CDR2 SQIVND come from the germline V gene (reference sequence). In DNA, the CDR3 is TGTGCCAGTAGTACCGGGACTGCCTTCGGGGATACCCAGTACTTC. This translates into CASSTGTAFGDTQYF.

V usage is TRBV19 and J usage is TRBJ1-6; D may be TRBD1 (6 bases). CDR3 length: 15 residues. V lost 7 bases and J lost 10, with 20 bases in between. Germline V gives CDR1 LNHDA, CDR2 SQIVND (reference sequence). The CDR3 spells CASNDRGSVASPLHF. CDR3 DNA sequence: TGTGCCAGTAATGATAGGGGGTCCGTGGCATCACCCCTCCACTTT.

The chain joins TRBV19 to TRBJ1-3; D unresolved. CDR1 and CDR2 (germline): LNHDA, SQIVND (reference sequence). Between the trimmed V and J ends, which lost 3 bases and 0 bases, there was a span of 6 bases. This CDR3 has 14 residues. The CDR3 loop reads CASSIPVSGNTIYF. Written as DNA, the CDR3 is TGTGCCAGTAGTATCCCAGTCTCTGGAAACACCATATATTTT.

The chain couples TRBV11-2 to TRBJ2-7; no definite D call. The germline V gene has CDR1 SGHAT and CDR2 FQNNGV. There are 13 residues in the CDR3. The V end lost 5 bases, the J end lost 6 bases, and 14 bases lay between the germline ends. The CDR3 region is CASSPAETGEQYF. CDR3 sequence (DNA): TGTGCCAGCAGCCCTGCTGAAACTGGCGAGCAGTACTTC.

The gene calls are TRBV12-5 and TRBJ1-1; D is unclear. Trimming pared 7 bases from V and 10 bases from J, leaving 13 bases between. Germline CDR1 LGHNT, CDR2 FRNRAP. CDR3 length: 11 residues. The CDR3 DNA sequence: TGTGCTAGTGCTCGAGGTAGGATAGCTTTCTTT. Amino acid sequence: CASARGRIAFF.

V gene TRBV7-9 combines with J gene TRBJ1-2; 12 bases match TRBD1. The CDR3 spans 15 residues. The trim removed 5 bases at V and 8 bases at J, leaving 9 bases unmatched. The germline gives CDR1 SEHNR, CDR2 FQNEAQ (reference sequence). CDR3 amino acids: CASSDSGTGGDGYTF. The CDR3 DNA is TGTGCCAGCAGCGATTCCGGGACAGGGGGCGACGGCTACACCTTC.

The V gene is TRBV2, the J gene TRBJ2-2; 15 bases match TRBD2. This CDR3 region has 15 residues. J lost 6 bases, V lost 7 bases, and 3 bases had no gene match. In germline, CDR1 is SNHLY, CDR2 FYNNEI. CDR3 in DNA: TGTGCCAGCACTGGGACTAGCGGGAGGCCCGGGGAGCTGTTTTTT. This sequence encodes CASTGTSGRPGELFF.

The rearrangement uses TRBV9 and TRBJ1-1; the D gene is possibly TRBD1 (5 bases). Looked up from germline, CDR1 is SGDLS and CDR2 is YYNGEE. Trimming took off 3 bases at V and 5 bases at J, with 11 bases between the two ends. The CDR3 has 13 amino acids. This chain's CDR3 is CASSGGAKTEAFF. The CDR3 region has the DNA TGTGCCAGCAGCGGAGGGGCGAAAACTGAAGCTTTCTTT.

The table lists this clone with a count of one. The gene calls are TRBV7-2 and TRBJ2-7; TRBD2 aligns across 10 bases. J was trimmed by 3 bases and V by 7 bases; bases with no gene match: 6. Germline loops: CDR1 SGHTA, CDR2 FQGNSA. This CDR3 comprises 14 residues. The CDR3 coding sequence is TGTGCCAGCACTCTAGCGGGAGCTAACTACGAGCAGTACTTC. Protein sequence: CASTLAGANYEQYF.

This clone was observed a few times. The rearrangement uses TRBV20-1 and TRBJ1-3, with 7 bases matching TRBD1. CDR3 length: 16 amino acids. The trim removed 3 bases at V and 2 bases at J, leaving 10 bases unmatched. The germline V gene has CDR1 DFQATT and CDR2 SNEGSKA (reference sequence). The CDR3 loop reads CSASFPYDRAGNTIYF. CDR3 coding DNA: TGCAGTGCTAGTTTCCCTTACGACAGGGCTGGAAACACCATATATTTT.

This clone was found once. The CDR3 region has the DNA TGTGCCAGCAAGGTGGGAAACACCATATATTTT. It codes for CASKVGNTIYF. This sequence joins TRBV27 and TRBJ1-3; no reliable D call. V was trimmed by 7 bases and J by 4 bases, leaving 5 bases between them. Germline V gene sequence: CDR1 MNHEY, CDR2 SMNVEV (reference sequence). The CDR3 totals 11 residues.

The V and J genes are TRBV4-3 and TRBJ2-1, with D perhaps being TRBD1 or TRBD2 (6 bases each). Trimming shortened V by 0 bases and J by 9 bases, and 12 bases separated the two germline ends. The CDR3 has 14 residues. Germline V gene data show CDR1 as LGHNA and CDR2 as YSLEER. This CDR3 reads CASSQETGGGEQFF. The CDR3 DNA sequence: TGCGCCAGCAGCCAAGAGACCGGGGGCGGTGAGCAGTTCTTC.

The chain joins TRBV19 to TRBJ2-2; D remains ambiguous. The CDR3 length is 16 residues. V was clipped by 4 bases and J by 6 bases, with 18 bases between them. Germline V gene sequence: CDR1 LNHDA, CDR2 SQIVND (reference sequence). The CDR3 DNA is TGTGCCAGTAGTAACCAACTTGGGTTTTACTCCGGGGAGCTGTTTTTT. It yields the protein CASSNQLGFYSGELFF. The complete variable domain, with remaining parts taken from reference TRBV19 and TRBJ2-2, reads DGGITQSPKYLFRKEGQNVTLSCEQNLNHDAMYWYRQDPGQGLRLIYYSQIVNDFQKGDIAEGYSVSREKKESFPLTVTSAQKNPTAFYLCASSNQLGFYSGELFFGEGSRLTVL.

The count of this clone is one. The chain recombines TRBV3-1 (or the pseudogene TRBV3-2) with TRBJ2-7; no clear D gene. CDR3 size: 14 residues. The germline V and J ends were trimmed by 1 base and 2 bases, with 9 bases remaining between them. CDR1 and CDR2 from the germline V gene are LGHDT and YNNKEL (reference sequence). CDR3: CASSQGPSTYEQYF. The CDR3 coding sequence is TGTGCCAGCAGCCAAGGTCCTTCCACCTACGAGCAGTACTTC.

This chain connects TRBV11-2 to TRBJ1-1; D might be TRBD1 (5 bases). Germline-derived CDR1 and CDR2 are SGHAT and FQNNGV. The CDR3 is 13 amino acids. V was pared by 1 base and J by 12 bases, with 15 bases between. The CDR3 sequence is CASSLVEGRKTFF. As DNA, the CDR3 is TGTGCCAGCAGCTTAGTGGAGGGGCGGAAAACTTTCTTT.

This clone was recorded once. The V gene is TRBV7-2, the J gene TRBJ2-1; D is possibly TRBD2 (5 bases). Trimming removed 3 bases at V and 9 bases at J, with 15 bases between. Germline V gene data show CDR1 as SGHTA and CDR2 as FQGNSA. This CDR3 has 14 residues. The DNA of the CDR3 is TGTGCCAGCAGCTTGGTACGGGGAGAGGGTGAGCAGTTCTTC. The encoded protein is CASSLVRGEGEQFF.

The chain carries TRBV28 and TRBJ1-5, with D possibly being TRBD1 (5 bases). Germline V gene sequence: CDR1 MDHEN, CDR2 SYDVKM. V lost 5 bases to trimming and J lost 7 bases, with 21 bases between them. The CDR3 is 16 amino acids. The CDR3 sequence is CASSPPGPTIGQPQHF. DNA of the CDR3: TGTGCCAGCAGTCCGCCGGGACCCACAATCGGGCAGCCCCAGCATTTT.

V and J are TRBV5-1 and TRBJ1-1, with 10 bases that match TRBD1. J gave up 6 bases and V 4 bases, and 6 bases lay outside the gene matches. Germline V gene sequence: CDR1 SGHRS, CDR2 YFSETQ. There are 14 residues in the CDR3. CDR3 region: CASSQDRGDPEAFF. The CDR3 DNA reads as TGCGCCAGCAGCCAGGACAGGGGGGATCCTGAAGCTTTCTTT.

The chain recombines TRBV19 with TRBJ2-6; TRBD2 is a possible D gene (5 bases). The CDR3 is 16 amino acids. The V gene lost 7 bases and the J gene lost 4 bases, with 17 bases spanning the gap. Per germline, CDR1 LNHDA and CDR2 SQIVND (reference sequence). The CDR3 sequence is CASKRPGSPGANVLTF. The CDR3 nucleotides read TGTGCCAGTAAGAGGCCTGGGAGTCCAGGGGCCAACGTCCTGACTTTC.

The chain is built from TRBV11-3 and TRBJ2-2, with a possible D match to TRBD2 (6 bases). The CDR3 has 15 residues. V gave up 1 base and J gave up 6 bases, with 12 bases separating them. CDR1 SGHNT and CDR2 YENEEA come from the germline V gene. CDR3 region: CASSLATAGAGELFF. DNA of the CDR3: TGTGCCAGCAGCTTAGCAACAGCGGGCGCCGGGGAGCTGTTTTTT.

The chain recombines TRBV1 with TRBJ2-6; the table assigns TRBD2, which was not confirmed against the DNA. TRBV1 is recorded as a pseudogene. The CDR3 spans 14 residues. Written as DNA, the CDR3 is TGCACCAGCAGTGAGCGTTCTGGGGCCAACGTCCTGACTTTC. It codes for CTSSERSGANVLTF.

V and J are TRBV11-3 and TRBJ2-2; D is undetermined. Germline loops: CDR1 SGHNT, CDR2 YENEEA. CDR3 size: 19 residues. Trimming removed 1 base from V and 2 bases from J, with 20 bases in between. As DNA, the CDR3 is TGTGCCAGCAGCTTAGGGTCTCTCGTTGGGCCAGCCAACACCGGGGAGCTGTTTTTT. Protein sequence: CASSLGSLVGPANTGELFF.